This T cell receptor beta chain was sequenced during a study of T cells in Graves' hyperthyroidism and ophthalmopathy. Study-level results: Most thyroid clonotypes expanded above 0.001 were also detected in blood. A 13 V-J signature model discriminated ophthalmopathy versus stable hyperthyroidism.

Patients were excluded because of uncontrolled infection, other autoimmune disease, pregnancy or lactation. Based on clinical symptoms, serum thyroxine and TRAb, thyroid ultrasound and orbital computed tomography, diagnoses were reached. Amplified TCR beta CDR3 regions derived from RNA transcripts. The study used the HTBI primer set for a first-round RT-PCR of the TCR CDR3. One entry per CDR3 protein results from TCRdb running MiXCR on the multiplex PCR reads. Among about 510,000 distinct CDR3 sequences listed, about 15% were seen once. On this clonotype: The target antigen is unknown.

Trimming removed 4 bases from V and 2 bases from J, with 13 bases in between. Per germline, CDR1 SGHNT and CDR2 YYREEE (reference sequence). The CDR3 totals 15 residues. The receptor comes from a woman aged 40-49 years with Graves' hyperthyroidism. The sequenced sample was blood. The chain combines TRBV5-4 with TRBJ1-3; D uncertain. CDR3 sequence (DNA): TGTGCCAGCAGCAAAGACCTATTCACTGGAAACACCATATATTTT. This encodes CASSKDLFTGNTIYF.